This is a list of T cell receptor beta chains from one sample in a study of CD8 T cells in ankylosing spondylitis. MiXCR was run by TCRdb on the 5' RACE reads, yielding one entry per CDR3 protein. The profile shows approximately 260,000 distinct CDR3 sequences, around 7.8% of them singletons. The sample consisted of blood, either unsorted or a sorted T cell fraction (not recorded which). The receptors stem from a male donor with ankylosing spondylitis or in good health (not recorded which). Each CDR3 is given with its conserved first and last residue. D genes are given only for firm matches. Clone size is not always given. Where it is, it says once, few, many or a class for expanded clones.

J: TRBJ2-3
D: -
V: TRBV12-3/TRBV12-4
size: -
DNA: TGTGCCAGCAGTCCCACGAGGCGAGCGGGCACAGATACGCAGTATTTT
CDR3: CASSPTRRAGTDTQYF

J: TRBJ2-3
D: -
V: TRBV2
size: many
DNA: TGTGCCAGCCGGCGGGACCCCACAGATACGCAGTATTTT
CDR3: CASRRDPTDTQYF

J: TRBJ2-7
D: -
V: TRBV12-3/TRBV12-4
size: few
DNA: TGTGCCAGCAGTTTTTGGGACCGACACGAGCAGTACTTC
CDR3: CASSFWDRHEQYF

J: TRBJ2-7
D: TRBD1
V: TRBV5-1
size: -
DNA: TGCGCCAGCAGCTCGACTGACTGGACAGGGGAGGAGAGGTACGAGCAGTACTTC
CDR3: CASSSTDWTGEERYEQYF

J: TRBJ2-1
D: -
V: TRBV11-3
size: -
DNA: TGTGCCAGCAGCTTAAGAGGCGGTCACTCCTACAATGAGCAGTTCTTC
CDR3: CASSLRGGHSYNEQFF

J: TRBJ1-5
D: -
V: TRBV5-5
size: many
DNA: TGTGCCAGCAGCTTGACTAGCTCTGGCAATCAGCCCCAGCATTTT
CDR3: CASSLTSSGNQPQHF

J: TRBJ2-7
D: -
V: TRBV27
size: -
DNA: TGTGCCAGCAGTTTAAGGGGGACGGGATCTTACGAGCAGTACTTC
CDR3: CASSLRGTGSYEQYF

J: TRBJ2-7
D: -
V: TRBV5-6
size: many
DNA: TGTGCCAGCAGCGGGCGGACAGGGAGGGGGTACGAGCAGTACTTC
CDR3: CASSGRTGRGYEQYF

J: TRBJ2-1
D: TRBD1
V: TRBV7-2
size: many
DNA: TGTGCCAGCAGCTCCCGGCCAGGGGGACACAATGAGCAGTTCTTC
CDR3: CASSSRPGGHNEQFF

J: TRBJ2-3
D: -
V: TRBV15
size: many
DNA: TGTGCCACCAGCAGAGGACTAGACATAGATACGCAGTATTTT
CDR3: CATSRGLDIDTQYF